The TCR beta chain described here comes from a study of regulatory T cells in long-lasting Graves disease. Findings of the study overall: TCR diversity was lower in persistent Graves' patients (versus newly diagnosed ones).

Concerning this clonotype itself: Antigen: not known.

Time point reported: persistent/refractory GD, antithyroid drugs over 5 years with positive TRAb. Extracted PBMC RNA gave rise to the TCR library. Diagnosing Graves' disease relied on the American Thyroid Association guidelines. Arm-PCR of CDR3 regions and iRepertoire HTBI primers were the basis on which TCR beta libraries were built. TCRdb redid the calling of the multiplex PCR reads with MiXCR, one entry per CDR3 protein. Counted here are approximately 690,000 distinct CDR3 sequences, 30% occurring once; the ten biggest clones make up roughly 41%. This TCR derives from a female donor with Graves disease. The source was peripheral blood mononuclear cells (PBMCs), collected when the disease was refractory, from a patient treated with antithyroid drugs.

The DNA of the CDR3 is TGTGCCACCAGTGATTCCCGCAGCAGAAACTATGGCTACACCTTC. This translates into CATSDSRSRNYGYTF. The J gene is TRBJ1-2, the V gene TRBV24-1; D is uncertain. The CDR3 spans 15 residues. Germline V CDR1 and CDR2: KGHDR, SFDVKD. Trimming pared 2 bases from V and 2 bases from J, leaving 11 bases between.